This T cell receptor beta chain was retrieved from a study of blood T cell repertoires in COVID-19. Study summary: Both acute and convalescent COVID-19 samples were obtained from the United States, Italy and Spain.

The germline V and J ends were trimmed by 4 bases and 1 base, with 11 bases remaining between them. In germline, CDR1 is LNHDA, CDR2 SQIVND (reference sequence). The CDR3 runs 15 residues. Clones were sequenced by immunoSEQ multiplex PCR, and TCRdb holds only the in-frame ones, with some missing. The sample carries over 200,000 clones, less than 85% recorded once. The receptor was isolated from a woman older than 75 with COVID-19, enrolled during active disease. The sample taken for sequencing was peripheral blood. The chain recombines TRBV19 with TRBJ2-1; D perhaps matches TRBD2 (7 bases). CDR3 sequence: CASSRGGGSYNEQFF. In DNA form, the CDR3 reads TGTGCCAGTAGTAGAGGGGGAGGGTCCTACAATGAGCAGTTCTTC. The full variable domain, in which reference TRBV19 and TRBJ2-1 provide the parts outside the CDR3, is DGGITQSPKYLFRKEGQNVTLSCEQNLNHDAMYWYRQDPGQGLRLIYYSQIVNDFQKGDIAEGYSVSREKKESFPLTVTSAQKNPTAFYLCASSRGGGSYNEQFFGPGTRLTVL.